Listed below are T cell receptor beta chains from one sample, sequenced in a study of T cell responses to AZD1222 COVID-19 vaccine. The assay was immunoSEQ multiplex PCR, and TCRdb's table has in-frame clones only and misses some. The sample comprises 120,000 to 150,000 clones, roughly nine tenths of which are singletons, and 6.5% to 8% rests with the top ten. Sample: peripheral blood, taken 28 days after the second dose of the MenACWY control vaccine. All receptors derive from an adult who received the MenACWY meningococcal vaccine as a control. Both conserved end residues are part of each CDR3. The D gene is left open where the match is weak. Clone size is stated in some rows and not others, as once, few, many or a class when expanded.

V	D	size	J	CDR3	DNA
TRBV9	NA	NA	TRBJ2-6	CASSVVGGSGANVLTF	TGTGCCAGCAGCGTTGTCGGAGGCTCTGGGGCCAACGTCCTGACTTTC
TRBV28	NA	NA	TRBJ1-1	CASSYRRRGTEAFF	TGTGCCAGCAGTTATAGAAGGAGGGGGACTGAAGCTTTCTTT
TRBV2	TRBD1	NA	TRBJ1-4	CASSLLDRGVERVFF	TGTGCCAGCAGTCTCCTCGACAGGGGGGTAGAAAGGGTGTTTTTT
TRBV7-9	NA	NA	TRBJ2-7	CASSLSTGEQYF	TGTGCCAGCAGCTTAAGCACAGGCGAGCAGTACTTC
TRBV19	TRBD1	NA	TRBJ1-5	CASSIEGTGAYQPQHF	TGTGCCAGTAGTATAGAGGGTACAGGGGCCTACCAGCCCCAGCATTTT
TRBV18	NA	NA	TRBJ2-1	CASSPLIAVHSYNEQFF	TGTGCCAGCTCACCACTGATAGCGGTTCACTCCTACAATGAGCAGTTCTTC
TRBV10-3	NA	NA	TRBJ1-4	CAIKGRNEKLFF	TGTGCCATCAAGGGCAGAAATGAAAAACTGTTTTTT
TRBV13	NA	NA	TRBJ2-7	CASSLRNSRYEQYF	TGTGCCAGCAGCTTAAGGAACTCTCGGTACGAGCAGTACTTC
TRBV19	NA	NA	TRBJ1-6	CASSLPGASSYNSPLHF	TGTGCCAGTAGTCTTCCCGGGGCGAGCTCCTATAATTCACCCCTCCACTTT
TRBV18	TRBD1	NA	TRBJ2-6	CASSPDPGQGPSGANVLTF	TGTGCCAGCTCACCAGATCCGGGACAGGGGCCCTCTGGGGCCAACGTCCTGACTTTC
TRBV19	NA	NA	TRBJ2-1	CASSIAPVGGNEQFF	TGTGCCAGTAGTATAGCCCCGGTGGGTGGCAATGAGCAGTTCTTC
TRBV24-1	TRBD1	once	TRBJ2-1	CATSDPSGGAGLGNEQFF	TGTGCCACCAGTGATCCCTCAGGGGGCGCGGGCCTGGGCAATGAGCAGTTCTTC
TRBV7-2	TRBD2	NA	TRBJ2-2	CASSPWTSGGAGELFF	TGTGCCAGCAGCCCCTGGACTAGCGGGGGGGCGGGGGAGCTGTTTTTT
TRBV4-1	TRBD2	NA	TRBJ2-1	CASSQVETSVNEQFF	TGCGCCAGCAGCCAAGTCGAGACTAGCGTGAATGAGCAGTTCTTC
TRBV4-3	TRBD1	NA	TRBJ1-2	CASSQDSQGDWGGYTF	TGCGCCAGCAGCCAAGATTCCCAGGGGGATTGGGGTGGCTACACCTTC
TRBV6-2/TRBV6-3	NA	NA	TRBJ2-7	CASSTQTGTYEQYF	TGTGCCAGCAGTACCCAGACAGGCACCTACGAGCAGTACTTC
TRBV6-2/TRBV6-3	NA	NA	TRBJ2-3	CASSGGTTTDTQYF	TGTGCCAGCAGTGGGGGGACAACAACAGATACGCAGTATTTT
TRBV30	TRBD1	once	TRBJ1-5	CAWSQGDNQPQHF	TGTGCCTGGAGTCAGGGGGACAATCAGCCCCAGCATTTT
TRBV9	NA	NA	TRBJ2-5	CASSVGAEETQYF	TGTGCCAGCAGCGTAGGGGCAGAAGAGACCCAGTACTTC
TRBV19	TRBD1	NA	TRBJ1-3	CASRGDRVRTIYF	TGTGCCAGCCGGGGGGACAGGGTCCGCACCATATATTTT
TRBV28	NA	NA	TRBJ1-4	CASSFWGGNEKLFF	TGTGCCAGCAGTTTCTGGGGAGGCAATGAAAAACTGTTTTTT
TRBV5-1	NA	NA	TRBJ2-5	CASSLSTGQETQYF	TGCGCCAGCAGCTTGTCGACAGGACAAGAGACCCAGTACTTC
TRBV5-1	NA	NA	TRBJ1-2	CASRPGFGGPLSYGYTF	TGCGCCAGCAGGCCCGGATTTGGTGGGCCCCTCTCCTATGGCTACACCTTC
TRBV6-5	NA	NA	TRBJ1-5	CASSYSYRAQPQHF	TGTGCCAGCAGTTACTCGTACAGGGCGCAGCCCCAGCATTTT
TRBV5-6	NA	NA	TRBJ1-5	CASSVGGTHFSNQPQHF	TGTGCCAGCAGTGTAGGAGGGACACATTTTAGCAATCAGCCCCAGCATTTT
TRBV11-3	NA	NA	TRBJ1-1	CASSSDRNTEAFF	TGTGCCAGCAGCTCGGACCGAAACACTGAAGCTTTCTTT
TRBV5-1	NA	once	TRBJ2-7	CASSLVFGEQYF	TGCGCCAGCAGCTTGGTTTTCGGCGAGCAGTACTTC
TRBV28	TRBD1	NA	TRBJ1-5	CASSLPRDRGPNQPQHF	TGTGCCAGCAGTTTACCCCGGGACAGGGGGCCCAATCAGCCCCAGCATTTT
TRBV7-7	TRBD2	NA	TRBJ2-2	CASSLGGGDTGELFF	TGTGCCAGCAGCTTAGGCGGGGGTGACACCGGGGAGCTGTTTTTT
TRBV7-9	TRBD1	NA	TRBJ2-4	CASSSDREAKNIQYF	TGTGCCAGCAGCAGTGACAGGGAGGCCAAAAACATTCAGTACTTC
TRBV6-6	NA	NA	TRBJ2-1	CASFPGVARNEQFF	TGTGCCAGTTTCCCGGGAGTTGCGCGCAATGAGCAGTTCTTC
TRBV9	NA	NA	TRBJ2-1	CASSVSDSNEQFF	TGTGCCAGCAGCGTGTCAGACAGCAATGAGCAGTTCTTC
TRBV19	TRBD1	NA	TRBJ1-5	CASSDTGGNQPQHF	TGTGCCAGTAGTGATACAGGGGGTAATCAGCCCCAGCATTTT
TRBV6-2/TRBV6-3	NA	NA	TRBJ2-7	CASSYSPFGAPGYEQYF	TGTGCCAGCAGTTACTCGCCTTTCGGGGCCCCTGGGTACGAGCAGTACTTC
TRBV24-1	TRBD1	NA	TRBJ2-3	CATSPPGQGNTDTQYF	TGTGCCACCAGCCCCCCGGGACAGGGGAACACAGATACGCAGTATTTT
TRBV4-3	NA	few	TRBJ2-7	CASSQDFVGTSSYEQYF	TGCGCCAGCAGCCAAGATTTTGTAGGGACAAGTTCCTACGAGCAGTACTTC
TRBV11-1	TRBD1	NA	TRBJ2-7	CASSLGRGQTSYEQYF	TGTGCCAGCAGCTTAGGTCGGGGACAGACCTCCTACGAGCAGTACTTC
TRBV5-3	NA	NA	TRBJ2-5	CARSLDRIETQYF	TGTGCCAGAAGCTTGGACAGGATAGAGACCCAGTACTTC
TRBV27	TRBD2	NA	TRBJ2-1	CASSSWGTSGGYNEQFF	TGTGCCAGCAGTTCCTGGGGGACTAGCGGGGGTTACAATGAGCAGTTCTTC
TRBV4-3	NA	NA	TRBJ1-5	CASSQDSQVRNQPQHF	TGCGCCAGCAGCCAAGACTCCCAGGTTCGGAATCAGCCCCAGCATTTT
TRBV28	NA	NA	TRBJ2-1	CASSLYTSRHEQFF	TGTGCCAGCAGTTTATATACTAGCAGGCATGAGCAGTTCTTC
TRBV27	TRBD2	NA	TRBJ2-1	CASSGTAAAGGEYNEQFF	TGTGCCAGCAGTGGAACCGCTGCCGCGGGAGGGGAATACAATGAGCAGTTCTTC
TRBV6-5	NA	NA	TRBJ1-4	CASRDGGNNEKLFF	TGTGCCAGCAGAGACGGAGGGAATAATGAAAAACTGTTTTTT
TRBV6-5	TRBD1	NA	TRBJ1-2	CASRPTDRAYGYTF	TGTGCCAGCAGACCGACCGACAGGGCCTATGGCTACACCTTC
TRBV2	NA	NA	TRBJ1-6	CASSGGANGSPLHF	TGTGCCAGCAGTGGTGGAGCAAATGGTTCACCCCTCCACTTT
TRBV5-1	NA	NA	TRBJ2-3	CASSLVDTQYF	TGCGCCAGCAGCTTGGTGGATACGCAGTATTTT